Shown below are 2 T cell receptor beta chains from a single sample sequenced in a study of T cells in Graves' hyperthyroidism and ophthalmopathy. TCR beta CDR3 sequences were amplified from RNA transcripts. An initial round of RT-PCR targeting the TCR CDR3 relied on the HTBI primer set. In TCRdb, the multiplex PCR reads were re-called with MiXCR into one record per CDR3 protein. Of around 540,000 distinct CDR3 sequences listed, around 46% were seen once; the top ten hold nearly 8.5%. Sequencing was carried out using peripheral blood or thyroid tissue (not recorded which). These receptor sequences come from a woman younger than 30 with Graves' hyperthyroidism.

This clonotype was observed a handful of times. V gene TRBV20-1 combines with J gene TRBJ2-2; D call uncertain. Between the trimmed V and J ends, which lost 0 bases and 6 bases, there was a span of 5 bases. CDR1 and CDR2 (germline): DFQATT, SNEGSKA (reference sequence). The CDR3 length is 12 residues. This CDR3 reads CSARDRPGELFF. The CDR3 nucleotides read TGCAGTGCTAGAGATCGTCCCGGGGAGCTGTTTTTT.

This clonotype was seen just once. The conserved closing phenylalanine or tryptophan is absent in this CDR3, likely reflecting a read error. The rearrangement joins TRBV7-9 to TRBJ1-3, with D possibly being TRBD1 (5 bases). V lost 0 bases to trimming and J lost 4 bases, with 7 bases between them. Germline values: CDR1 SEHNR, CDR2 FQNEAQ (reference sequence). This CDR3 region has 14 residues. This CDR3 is CASSLAGTGNTIYL. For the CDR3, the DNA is TGTGCCAGCAGCTTAGCTGGGACCGGAAACACCATATATCTT.